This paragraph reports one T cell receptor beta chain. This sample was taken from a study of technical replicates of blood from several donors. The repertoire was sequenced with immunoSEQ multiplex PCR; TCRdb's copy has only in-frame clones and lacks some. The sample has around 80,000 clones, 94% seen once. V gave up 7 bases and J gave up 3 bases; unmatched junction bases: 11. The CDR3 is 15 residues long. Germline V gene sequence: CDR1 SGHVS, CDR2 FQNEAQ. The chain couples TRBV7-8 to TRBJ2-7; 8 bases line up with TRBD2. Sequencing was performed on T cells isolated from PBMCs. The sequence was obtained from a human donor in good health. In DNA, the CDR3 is TGTGCCAGCACCTACTCACTAGCGGATCTCTACGAGCAGTACTTC. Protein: CASTYSLADLYEQYF.